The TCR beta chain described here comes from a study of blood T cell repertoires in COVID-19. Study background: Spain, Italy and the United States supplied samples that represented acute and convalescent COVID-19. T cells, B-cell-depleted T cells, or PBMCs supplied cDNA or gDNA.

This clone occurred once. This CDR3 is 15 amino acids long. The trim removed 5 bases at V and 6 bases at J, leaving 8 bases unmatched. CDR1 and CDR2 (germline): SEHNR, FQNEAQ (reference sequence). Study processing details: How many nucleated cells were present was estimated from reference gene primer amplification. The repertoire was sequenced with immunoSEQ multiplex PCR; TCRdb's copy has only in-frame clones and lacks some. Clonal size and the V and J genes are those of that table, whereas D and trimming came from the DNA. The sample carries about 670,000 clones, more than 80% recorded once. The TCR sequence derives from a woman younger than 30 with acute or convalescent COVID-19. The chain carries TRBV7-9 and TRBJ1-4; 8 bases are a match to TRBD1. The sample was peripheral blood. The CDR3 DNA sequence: TGTGCCAGCAGCCGACAGGGGTTCCTGGATGAAAAACTGTTTTTT. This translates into CASSRQGFLDEKLFF.